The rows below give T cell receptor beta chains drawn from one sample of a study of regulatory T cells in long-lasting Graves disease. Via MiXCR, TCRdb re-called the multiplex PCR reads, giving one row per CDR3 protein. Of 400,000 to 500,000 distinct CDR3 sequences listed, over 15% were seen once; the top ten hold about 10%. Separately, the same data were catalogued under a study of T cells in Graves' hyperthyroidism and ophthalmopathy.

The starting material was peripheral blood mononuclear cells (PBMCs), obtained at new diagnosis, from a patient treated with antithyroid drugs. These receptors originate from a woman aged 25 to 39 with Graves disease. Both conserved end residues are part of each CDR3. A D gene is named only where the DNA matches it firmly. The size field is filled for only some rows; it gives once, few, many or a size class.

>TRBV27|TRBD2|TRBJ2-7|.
CASHAGGLHEQYF
TGTGCCAGCCATGCGGGAGGGCTGCACGAGCAGTACTTC
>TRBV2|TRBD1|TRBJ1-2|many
CASSDLGQGARGYTF
TGTGCCAGCAGTGATTTGGGACAGGGGGCGCGGGGCTACACCTTC
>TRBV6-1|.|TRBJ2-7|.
CASSARRGALYEQYF
TGTGCCAGCAGTGCCCGCCGGGGAGCCCTCTACGAGCAGTACTTC
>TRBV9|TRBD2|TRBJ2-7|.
CASSVSSGGPFYEQYF
TGTGCCAGCAGCGTTTCTAGCGGGGGCCCATTCTACGAGCAGTACTTC
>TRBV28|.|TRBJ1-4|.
CASSLHGIATNEKLFF
TGTGCCAGCAGTTTACACGGGATAGCAACTAATGAAAAACTGTTTTTT
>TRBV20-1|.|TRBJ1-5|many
CSAYPETPNQPQHF
TGCAGTGCTTACCCGGAGACTCCCAATCAGCCCCAGCATTTT
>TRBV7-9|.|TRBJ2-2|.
CASKAGIASGELFF
TGTGCCAGCAAAGCCGGGATCGCGTCCGGGGAGCTGTTTTTT
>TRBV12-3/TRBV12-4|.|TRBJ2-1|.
CATAWSRGSYNEQFF
TGTGCCACAGCCTGGTCGCGGGGTTCATACAATGAGCAGTTCTTC
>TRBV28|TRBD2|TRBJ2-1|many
CASSFPGDSGTSGYNEQFF
TGTGCCAGCAGTTTCCCTGGGGACTCCGGGACTAGCGGGTACAATGAGCAGTTCTTC
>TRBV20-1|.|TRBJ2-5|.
CSVPPFGGRPKETPYF
TGCAGTGTTCCCCCCTTCGGGGGGCGCCCAAAAGAGACCCCGTACTTC
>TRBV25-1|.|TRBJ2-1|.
CASSDGPGDEQFF
TGTGCCAGCAGTGACGGCCCCGGGGATGAGCAGTTCTTC
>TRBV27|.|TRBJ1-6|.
CASSSADRNYNSPLHF
TGTGCCAGCAGCTCAGCGGACAGAAATTATAATTCACCCCTCCACTTT
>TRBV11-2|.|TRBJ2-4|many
CASTDGLAKNIQYF
TGTGCCAGCACCGATGGTCTGGCCAAAAACATTCAGTACTTC
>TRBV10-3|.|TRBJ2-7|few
CAIRGAGTIRYEQYF
TGTGCCATCAGGGGGGCCGGGACTATCCGGTACGAGCAGTACTTC
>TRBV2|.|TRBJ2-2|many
CASSSLGEKSELFF
TGTGCCAGCAGTTCCCTCGGGGAAAAATCAGAGCTGTTTTTT
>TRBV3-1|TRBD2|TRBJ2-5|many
CASSQDWRTSGGETQYF
TGTGCCAGCAGCCAAGACTGGAGGACTAGCGGAGGAGAGACCCAGTACTTC
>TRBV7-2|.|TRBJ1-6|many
CASSLVGTGSPLHF
TGTGCCAGCAGCTTAGTCGGGACGGGGTCACCCCTCCACTTT
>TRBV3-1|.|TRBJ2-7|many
CASSRLTSDTYPYEQYF
TGTGCCAGCAGCCGACTTACATCAGACACCTACCCCTACGAGCAGTACTTC
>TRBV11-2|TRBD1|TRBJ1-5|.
CASSPTPRDSHQPQHF
TGTGCCAGCAGCCCGACCCCCCGGGACAGCCATCAGCCCCAGCATTTT
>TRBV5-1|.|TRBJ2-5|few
CASSLGGYKETQYF
TGCGCCAGCAGCTTGGGAGGGTATAAAGAGACCCAGTACTTC
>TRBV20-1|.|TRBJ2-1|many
CSARGTSSYNEQFF
TGCAGTGCTAGGGGGACGAGCTCCTACAATGAGCAGTTCTTC
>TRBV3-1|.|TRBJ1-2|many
CASSQVFSMQNNYGYTF
TGTGCCAGCAGCCAAGTCTTCTCGATGCAAAATAACTATGGCTACACCTTC
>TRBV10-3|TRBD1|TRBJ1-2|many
CAISGGQGKNYGYTF
TGTGCCATCAGTGGCGGACAGGGGAAAAACTATGGCTACACCTTC
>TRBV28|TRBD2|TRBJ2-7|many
CASSLRGRSGEQYF
TGTGCCAGCAGTTTACGCGGGAGAAGTGGCGAGCAGTACTTC
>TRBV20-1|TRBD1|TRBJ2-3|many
CSATDRGRGDTQYF
TGCAGTGCTACGGACAGGGGGCGAGGAGATACGCAGTATTTT
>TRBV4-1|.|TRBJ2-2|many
CASSPPGANGELFF
TGCGCCAGCAGCCCGCCCGGGGCAAACGGGGAGCTGTTTTTT
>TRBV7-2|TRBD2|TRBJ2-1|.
CASSLEGTSGRANNEQFF
TGTGCCAGCAGCTTAGAAGGGACTAGCGGGAGGGCAAACAATGAGCAGTTCTTC
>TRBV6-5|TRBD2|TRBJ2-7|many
CASSYSNPWLAGGTYEQYF
TGTGCCAGCAGTTACTCGAACCCCTGGCTAGCGGGAGGTACCTACGAGCAGTACTTC
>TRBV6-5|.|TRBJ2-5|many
CASSYSNSQETQYF
TGTGCCAGCAGTTACTCGAACAGTCAAGAGACCCAGTACTTC
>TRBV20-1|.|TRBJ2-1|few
CSARTAGDLRDEQFF
TGCAGTGCTAGGACGGCAGGGGACCTTAGAGATGAGCAGTTCTTC
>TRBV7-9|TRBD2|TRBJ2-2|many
CASSSTSGPNTGELFF
TGTGCCAGCAGCTCCACTAGCGGGCCGAACACCGGGGAGCTGTTTTTT
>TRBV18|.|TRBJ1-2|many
CASSPLEERGNYGYTF
TGTGCCAGCTCACCACTCGAGGAGAGGGGGAACTATGGCTACACCTTC
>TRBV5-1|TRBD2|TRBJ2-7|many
CASSFGLAGVEQYF
TGCGCCAGCAGCTTTGGACTAGCGGGAGTTGAGCAGTACTTC